The clone carrying this T cell receptor (beta chain) was observed a few times. What it binds is unknown. Every sequencing run returned over 190 million TCR-beta sequences, which were derived from 15-18 subjects. MiXCR, applied by TCRdb to the 5' RACE reads, yields one record per CDR3 protein. The sample shows tens of thousands of distinct CDR3 sequences, 4.5% to 5.5% of them seen only once. These data come from a study of neurological immune-mediated disorders. General observations from the study: Sharing of CDR3 amino acid sequences among expanded clones across subjects was absent, suggesting private repertoires in all groups. HTLV-1-associated myelopathy showed the most TCR clonal expansion; multiple sclerosis the least, below healthy controls.

CDR3 length equals 14 residues. The V gene lost 4 bases and the J gene lost 2 bases, with 12 bases spanning the gap. Germline V gives CDR1 SGHRS, CDR2 YFSETQ. Sequencing was carried out using PBMCs. The J gene is TRBJ1-1, the V gene TRBV5-1, with D unclear. The receptor was derived from a young man with multiple sclerosis. The CDR3 loop reads CASSLRTGNTEAFF. CDR3 DNA: TGCGCCAGCAGCCTGAGAACCGGAAACACTGAAGCTTTCTTT.